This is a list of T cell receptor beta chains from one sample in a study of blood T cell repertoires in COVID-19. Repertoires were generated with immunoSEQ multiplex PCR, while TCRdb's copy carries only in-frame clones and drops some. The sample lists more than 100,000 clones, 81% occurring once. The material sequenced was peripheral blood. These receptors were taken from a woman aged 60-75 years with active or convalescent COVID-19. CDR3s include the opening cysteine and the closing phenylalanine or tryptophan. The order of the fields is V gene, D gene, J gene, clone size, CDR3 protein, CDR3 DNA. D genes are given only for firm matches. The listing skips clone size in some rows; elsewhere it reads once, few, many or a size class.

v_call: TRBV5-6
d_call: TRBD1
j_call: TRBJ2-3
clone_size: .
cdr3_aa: CASSLVGDRVFTDTQYF
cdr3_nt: TGTGCCAGCAGCTTGGTGGGGGACAGGGTATTCACAGATACGCAGTATTTT

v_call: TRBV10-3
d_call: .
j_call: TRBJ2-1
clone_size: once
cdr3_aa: CAISETGISGEQFF
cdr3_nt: TGTGCCATCAGTGAGACAGGGATTTCGGGTGAGCAGTTCTTC

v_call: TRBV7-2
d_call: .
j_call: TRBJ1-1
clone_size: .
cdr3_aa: CASSLGLSAPEAFF
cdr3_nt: TGTGCCAGCAGCTTAGGTTTAAGCGCCCCTGAAGCTTTCTTT

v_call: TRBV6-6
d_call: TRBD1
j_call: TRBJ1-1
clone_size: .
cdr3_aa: CASSYFRQGNTEAFF
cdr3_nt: TGTGCCAGCAGTTACTTCCGACAGGGGAACACTGAAGCTTTCTTT

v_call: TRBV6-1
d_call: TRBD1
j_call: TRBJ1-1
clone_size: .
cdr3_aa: CASSDVTGSGTEAFF
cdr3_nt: TGTGCCAGCAGTGACGTGACAGGGAGTGGCACTGAAGCTTTCTTT

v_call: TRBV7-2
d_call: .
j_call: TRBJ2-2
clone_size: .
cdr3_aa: CASSLEVGELFF
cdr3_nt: TGTGCCAGCAGTCTAGAGGTCGGGGAGCTGTTTTTT

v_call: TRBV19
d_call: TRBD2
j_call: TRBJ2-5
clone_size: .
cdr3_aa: CASRSGTAGETQYF
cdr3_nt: TGTGCCAGTAGGAGCGGGACGGCGGGAGAGACCCAGTACTTC

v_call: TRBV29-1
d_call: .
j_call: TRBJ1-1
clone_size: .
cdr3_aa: CSVVGAQGTEAFF
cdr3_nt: TGCAGCGTTGTGGGGGCGCAGGGCACTGAAGCTTTCTTT

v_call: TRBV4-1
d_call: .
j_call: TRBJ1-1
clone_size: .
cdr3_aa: CASSQDSGRVNTEAFF
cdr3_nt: TGCGCCAGCAGCCAAGATAGTGGCAGGGTGAACACTGAAGCTTTCTTT

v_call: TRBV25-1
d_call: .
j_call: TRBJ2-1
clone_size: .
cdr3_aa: CASSEVGLQSTFF
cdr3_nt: TGTGCCAGCAGTGAAGTGGGACTTCAATCCACCTTCTTC

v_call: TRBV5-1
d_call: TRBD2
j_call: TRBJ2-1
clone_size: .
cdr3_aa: CASSLNPGLAGGNEQFF
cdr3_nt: TGCGCCAGCAGCCTTAATCCGGGACTAGCGGGGGGTAATGAGCAGTTCTTC

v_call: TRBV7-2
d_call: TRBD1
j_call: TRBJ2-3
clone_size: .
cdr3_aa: CASSPYGTGGADTQYF
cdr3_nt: TGTGCCAGCAGCCCTTACGGGACAGGGGGAGCAGATACGCAGTATTTT

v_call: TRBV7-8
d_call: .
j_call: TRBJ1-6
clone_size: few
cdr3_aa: CASSSESDTSPLHF
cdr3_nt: TGTGCCAGCAGCTCGGAGAGCGATACGTCACCCCTCCACTTT

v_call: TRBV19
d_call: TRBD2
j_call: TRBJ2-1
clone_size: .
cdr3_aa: CASSTIIGTRQYEQFF
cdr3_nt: TGTGCCAGTAGCACCATTATCGGGACTAGGCAATATGAGCAGTTCTTC

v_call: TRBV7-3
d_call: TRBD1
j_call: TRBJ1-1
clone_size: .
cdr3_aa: CASSLNSQGYTEAFF
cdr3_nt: TGTGCCAGCAGCTTAAACTCACAGGGGTACACTGAAGCTTTCTTT

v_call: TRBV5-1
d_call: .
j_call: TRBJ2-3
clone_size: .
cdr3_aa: CASSLAQAQTDTQYF
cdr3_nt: TGCGCCAGCAGCTTGGCCCAGGCTCAAACAGATACGCAGTATTTT

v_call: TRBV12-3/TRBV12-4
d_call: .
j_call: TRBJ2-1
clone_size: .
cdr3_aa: CASSLDSEQFF
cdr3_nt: TGTGCCAGCAGCCTTGACAGCGAGCAGTTCTTC

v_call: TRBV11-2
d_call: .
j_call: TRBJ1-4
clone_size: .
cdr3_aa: CASSLGAASQKLFF
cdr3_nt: TGTGCCAGCAGCTTGGGGGCCGCTAGTCAAAAACTGTTTTTT

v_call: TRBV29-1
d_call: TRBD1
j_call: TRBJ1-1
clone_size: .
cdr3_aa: CSARPTGPTPEAFF
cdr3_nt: TGCAGCGCTAGACCGACAGGGCCAACCCCTGAAGCTTTCTTT

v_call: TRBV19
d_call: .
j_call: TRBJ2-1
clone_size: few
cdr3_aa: CASSIVGSDEQFF
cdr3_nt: TGTGCCAGTAGTATAGTTGGCAGCGATGAGCAGTTCTTC

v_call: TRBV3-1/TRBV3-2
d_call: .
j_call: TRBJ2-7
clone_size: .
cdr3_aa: CASSPQGLGGYEQYF
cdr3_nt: TGTGCCAGCAGCCCCCAGGGACTGGGGGGCTACGAGCAGTACTTC

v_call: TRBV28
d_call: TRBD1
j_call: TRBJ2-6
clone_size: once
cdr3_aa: CASSSQGQVSGANVLTF
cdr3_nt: TGTGCCAGCAGTTCACAGGGACAGGTCTCTGGGGCCAACGTCCTGACTTTC

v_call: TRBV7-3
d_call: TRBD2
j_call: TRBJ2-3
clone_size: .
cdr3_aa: CASSLLLAEDTQYF
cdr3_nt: TGTGCCAGCAGCTTATTACTAGCGGAAGATACGCAGTATTTT

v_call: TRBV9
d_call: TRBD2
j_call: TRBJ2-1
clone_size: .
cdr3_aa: CASSVQVSGGYNEQFF
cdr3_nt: TGTGCCAGCAGCGTACAGGTTTCGGGGGGGTACAATGAGCAGTTCTTC

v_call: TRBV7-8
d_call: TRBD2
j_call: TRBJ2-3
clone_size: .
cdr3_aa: CASSLYILAGESSTDTQYF
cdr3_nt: TGTGCCAGCAGCTTATATATTCTAGCGGGGGAGAGTAGCACAGATACGCAGTATTTT

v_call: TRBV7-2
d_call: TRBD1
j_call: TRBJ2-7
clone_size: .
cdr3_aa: CASSEYGTANSEQYF
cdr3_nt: TGTGCCAGCAGCGAATACGGGACAGCCAATTCCGAGCAGTACTTC

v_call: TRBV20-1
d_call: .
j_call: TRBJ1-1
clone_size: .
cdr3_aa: CSASRGGARGTEAFF
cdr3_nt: TGCAGTGCTAGTCGCGGGGGCGCACGGGGAACTGAAGCTTTCTTT

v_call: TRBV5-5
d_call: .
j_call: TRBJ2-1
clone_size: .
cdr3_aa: CASSAGQGYNEQFF
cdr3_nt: TGTGCCAGCTCCGCGGGTCAGGGGTACAATGAGCAGTTCTTC

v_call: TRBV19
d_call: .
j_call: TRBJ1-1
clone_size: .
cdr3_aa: CASSITGGTEAFF
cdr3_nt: TGTGCCAGTAGTATTACCGGGGGCACTGAAGCTTTCTTT

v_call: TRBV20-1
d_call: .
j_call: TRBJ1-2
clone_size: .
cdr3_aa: CSAVSHTF
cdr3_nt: TGCAGTGCTGTTAGCCACACCTTC

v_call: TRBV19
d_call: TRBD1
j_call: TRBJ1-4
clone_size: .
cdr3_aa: CASRPLTGTVNEKLFF
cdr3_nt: TGTGCCAGTAGACCTCTTACCGGGACAGTGAATGAAAAACTGTTTTTT

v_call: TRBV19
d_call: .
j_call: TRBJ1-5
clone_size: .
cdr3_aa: CASRRQSSNQPQHF
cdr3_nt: TGTGCCAGTAGAAGACAGAGTAGCAATCAGCCCCAGCATTTT

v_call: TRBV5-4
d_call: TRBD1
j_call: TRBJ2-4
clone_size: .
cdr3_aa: CASSQETGVNIQYF
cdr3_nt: TGTGCCAGCAGCCAAGAGACAGGGGTCAACATTCAGTACTTC

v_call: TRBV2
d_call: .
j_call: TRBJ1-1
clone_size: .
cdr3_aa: CASKKESWNTEAFF
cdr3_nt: TGTGCCAGCAAGAAGGAGTCTTGGAACACTGAAGCTTTCTTT

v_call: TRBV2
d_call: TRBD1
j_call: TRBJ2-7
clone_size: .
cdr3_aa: CASREIQGYEQYF
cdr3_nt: TGTGCCAGCAGGGAGATACAGGGGTACGAGCAGTACTTC

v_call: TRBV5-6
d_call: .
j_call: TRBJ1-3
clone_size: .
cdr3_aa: CASSSLTTGNTIYF
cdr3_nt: TGTGCCAGCAGTTCCCTCACAACTGGAAACACCATATATTTT